Included here is one T cell receptor beta chain sequence, with context. Its antigen remains unknown. These data belong to a study of cytomegalovirus exposure and HLA in healthy donors. The study, taken as a whole, reports: Some V segments could not be told apart, so they were left out, TRBV6-2 and TRBV6-3 among them. The authors reported that TCR beta sequences could predict HLA-A and HLA-B alleles. These predictions were accurate for most subjects in the first cohort. Available immune exposure information covered CMV serostatus only. The study labeled more than 150 TCR beta chains cytomegalovirus-associated.

60 Vbeta and 13 Jbeta primers were used in PCR. Data came from immunoSEQ multiplex PCR; TCRdb stores just in-frame clones and leaves some out. Among tens of thousands of clones, 77% were seen once, and the ten largest hold 3%. With 0 bases removed from V and 6 bases from J, the gap between germline ends came to 15 bases. From germline, CDR1 is SGHTA and CDR2 FQGTGA. The length of the CDR3 is 15 residues. Specimen: PBMCs. The chain recombines TRBV7-3 with TRBJ2-7; D is uncertain. The clonotype was recovered from a man between 45 and 60 years old in good health and CMV-seropositive. The CDR3 region is CASSLTAGVNFEQYF. The CDR3 coding sequence is TGTGCCAGCAGCTTAACGGCCGGAGTAAACTTCGAGCAGTACTTC.